The rows below give T cell receptor beta chains drawn from one sample of a study of blood T cell repertoires in COVID-19. Repertoires were generated with immunoSEQ multiplex PCR, while TCRdb's copy carries only in-frame clones and drops some. Of about 300,000 clones in the sample, roughly 89% were seen once. Sequencing was performed on peripheral blood. All receptors derive from a woman aged 30 to 39 with COVID-19, enrolled during active disease. CDR3s include the opening cysteine and the closing phenylalanine or tryptophan. Fields, in order: D gene, clone size, V gene, CDR3 length, J gene, CDR3 DNA, CDR3 protein. D genes are given only for firm matches. Some rows have no size entry. The others give once, few or many, or a class for an expanded clone.

>TRBD1|.|TRBV7-9|17|TRBJ1-6
TGTGCCAGCAGCTCAACTACCGGGACAGGGTTAAATTCACCCCTCCACTTT
CASSSTTGTGLNSPLHF
>.|.|TRBV4-1|14|TRBJ1-2
TGCGCCAGCAGCCAATCAGGGGCTAATTATGGCTACACCTTC
CASSQSGANYGYTF
>.|.|TRBV5-1|15|TRBJ2-5
TGCGCCAGCAGCTTGGCCCGGTTGGGGGCGGAGACCCAGTACTTC
CASSLARLGAETQYF
>TRBD1|.|TRBV7-2|15|TRBJ2-2
TGTGCCAGCAGCAGGGACAGGATGAACACCGGGGAGCTGTTTTTT
CASSRDRMNTGELFF
>TRBD1|.|TRBV5-1|18|TRBJ1-1
TGCGCCAGCAGCCCCCTCATCGGGACAGCAGGCATGAACACTGAAGCTTTCTTT
CASSPLIGTAGMNTEAFF
>TRBD1|.|TRBV2|14|TRBJ1-5
TGTGCCAGCAGTGGACAGGGGGGGTATCAGCCCCAGCATTTT
CASSGQGGYQPQHF
>TRBD2|once|TRBV2|13|TRBJ2-5
TGTGCCAGCAGAGCGGGAGGGCAAGAGACCCAGTACTTC
CASRAGGQETQYF
>TRBD1|once|TRBV24-1|17|TRBJ1-2
TGTGCCACCAGTGATTTGCCCGACAGGGATTGGGGTACTGGCTACACCTTC
CATSDLPDRDWGTGYTF
>TRBD1|.|TRBV11-3|14|TRBJ2-5
TGTGCCAGCAGCTTGACAGGGGTCGGCGAGACCCAGTACTTC
CASSLTGVGETQYF
>TRBD2|.|TRBV5-1|16|TRBJ2-5
TGCGCCAGCAGCTTGGCCCCAGCGGGGAACCAAGAGACCCAGTACTTC
CASSLAPAGNQETQYF
>TRBD1|.|TRBV12-3/TRBV12-4|13|TRBJ1-1
TGTGCCAGCACCTCTACAGGGGGCGCGAGAGCTTTCTTT
CASTSTGGARAFF
>.|.|TRBV6-5|14|TRBJ1-2
TGTGCCAGCAGTTACTCGGGGGGAAGTTATGGCTACACCTTC
CASSYSGGSYGYTF
>.|.|TRBV5-6|14|TRBJ2-5
TGTGCCAGCAGTTCCGGAGCGTTACAAGAGACCCAGTACTTC
CASSSGALQETQYF
>TRBD2|.|TRBV7-9|16|TRBJ2-5
TGTGCCAGCAGCTTAGGTTGGACGGGGGGGCAAGAGACCCAGTACTTC
CASSLGWTGGQETQYF
>.|once|TRBV27|11|TRBJ2-3
TGTGCCAGCGGAGGGACAGATACGCAGTATTTT
CASGGTDTQYF
>TRBD1|.|TRBV19|17|TRBJ1-5
TGTGCCAGTAGTGCTCGGACAGGATTCTCATTCAATCAGCCCCAGCATTTT
CASSARTGFSFNQPQHF
>.|once|TRBV28|16|TRBJ2-1
TGTGCCAGCAGTTCCCCCGCGGGGGCCTCCTACAATGAGCAGTTCTTC
CASSSPAGASYNEQFF
>.|.|TRBV7-9|16|TRBJ1-6
TGTGCCAGCAGCTTATGGGCGGGAGAATATAATTCACCCCTCCACTTT
CASSLWAGEYNSPLHF
>.|.|TRBV7-9|12|TRBJ1-1
TGTGCCAGCAGTCACGGGGGGTCTGAAGCTTTCTTT
CASSHGGSEAFF
>.|.|TRBV10-3|12|TRBJ2-7
TGTGCCATCAGTGAGGGAGACTACGAGCAGTACTTC
CAISEGDYEQYF
>.|.|TRBV5-6|16|TRBJ1-1
TGTGCCAGCAGCTTGGTCTATTCACAGGCTAACACTGAAGCTTTCTTT
CASSLVYSQANTEAFF
>.|.|TRBV28|14|TRBJ1-1
TGTGCCAGCAGTCCGTCACAGGCGAACACTGAAGCTTTCTTT
CASSPSQANTEAFF
>TRBD1|.|TRBV4-1|17|TRBJ1-1
TGCGCCAGCAGCCGGACCAACCCGGGACAGGCATACACTGAAGCTTTCTTT
CASSRTNPGQAYTEAFF
>.|.|TRBV5-6|13|TRBJ1-2
TGTGCCAGCAGTTCTGGTGGGGCACCCGGCTACACCTTC
CASSSGGAPGYTF
>.|.|TRBV7-8|13|TRBJ1-3
TGTGCCAGCAGTAGTAGCTCTGGAAACACCATATATTTT
CASSSSSGNTIYF
>.|once|TRBV2|12|TRBJ1-2
TGTGCCAGCAGAGCGGACGACTATGGCTACACCTTC
CASRADDYGYTF
>TRBD1|.|TRBV28|15|TRBJ1-2
TGTGCCAGCAGTTTATGGGACAGGGTCGGAAATGGCTACACCTTC
CASSLWDRVGNGYTF
>.|.|TRBV7-2|14|TRBJ2-2
TGTGCCAGCAGGCAGGGACAGAACACCGGGGAGCTGTTTTTT
CASRQGQNTGELFF
>.|.|TRBV2|13|TRBJ2-7
TGTGCCAGCAGTTACGCGCACAGCTACGAGCAGTACTTC
CASSYAHSYEQYF
>TRBD1|.|TRBV28|16|TRBJ1-1
TGTGCCAGCAGTCCCGCCTCCGGACAGGAGGCGGGTGAAGCTTTCTTT
CASSPASGQEAGEAFF
>.|.|TRBV6-4|14|TRBJ2-2
TGTGCCAGCAGTGCCTTGTGGCAGACCGGGGAGCTGTTTTTT
CASSALWQTGELFF
>.|.|TRBV27|13|TRBJ2-2
TGTGCCAGCAAGGCAACTCTAGTGGGGGAGCTGTTTTTT
CASKATLVGELFF
>.|.|TRBV19|14|TRBJ1-4
TGTGCCAGTAGTATAGGTCCCTCGGGTCAAAAACTGTTTTTT
CASSIGPSGQKLFF
>TRBD1|.|TRBV9|15|TRBJ2-6
TGTGCCAGCAGCGCTACAGGGGCTGGGGCCAACGTCCTGACTTTC
CASSATGAGANVLTF
>.|.|TRBV6-5|13|TRBJ1-5
TGTGCCAGCAGTTACTCGTCCGGTCAGCCCCAGCATTTT
CASSYSSGQPQHF
>TRBD1|.|TRBV6-6|14|TRBJ1-1
TGTGCCAGCAGTGACAGGGTCCGGAACACTGAAGCTTTCTTT
CASSDRVRNTEAFF
>TRBD1|.|TRBV6-6|14|TRBJ1-1
TGTGCCAGCCGCGACAGGGGAGGCAACACTGAAGCTTTCTTT
CASRDRGGNTEAFF
>.|once|TRBV5-1|17|TRBJ2-4
TGCGCCAGCAGCTTGGCCACACAGGTGGGGGCCAAAAACATTCAGTACTTC
CASSLATQVGAKNIQYF
>TRBD1|.|TRBV10-1|15|TRBJ1-1
TGCGCCAGCAGTGGCACGGGGACAGGGAACACTGAAGCTTTCTTT
CASSGTGTGNTEAFF
>.|.|TRBV7-6|13|TRBJ1-2
TGTGCCAGCAGCTTAGCTGCAGACTATGGCTACACCTTC
CASSLAADYGYTF
>.|.|TRBV9|10|TRBJ1-2
TGTGCCATCGAGCGGTATGGCTACACCTTC
CAIERYGYTF
>TRBD2|.|TRBV6-6|14|TRBJ2-3
TGTGCCAGCAGTTACGCGGGGGGCACAGATACGCAGTATTTT
CASSYAGGTDTQYF
>.|.|TRBV19|16|TRBJ2-5
TGTGCCAGTACCCCCGGGCCGGCAGGGAAGACGGAGACCCAGTACTTC
CASTPGPAGKTETQYF